Each of the 7 T cell receptor beta chains below was sequenced from the same sample in a study of cytotoxic CD8 clonotypes in ibrutinib-treated CLL. Sequencing was performed with immunoSEQ multiplex PCR; in TCRdb, only in-frame clones are kept and a portion is missing. This table holds roughly 63,000 clones, 45% to 65% found once. Sequencing was performed on PBMCs, taken after 12 months of ibrutinib treatment. These receptors came from a human donor with chronic lymphocytic leukemia.

This clone was seen a handful of times. The genes are TRBV5-1 and TRBJ2-2; 7 bases match TRBD2. Losses at the gene ends were 4 bases for V and 7 bases for J; bases not matched to a gene: 4. In germline, CDR1 is SGHRS, CDR2 YFSETQ. This CDR3 is built from 13 residues. CDR3 DNA: TGCGCCAGCAGCCCTATAGCGGGCGGGGAGCTGTTTTTT. Translation: CASSPIAGGELFF. Supplemented by reference TRBV5-1 and TRBJ2-2, the full variable domain reads KAGVTQTPRYLIKTRGQQVTLSCSPISGHRSVSWYQQTPGQGLQFLFEYFSETQRNKGNFPGRFSGRQFSNSRSEMNVSTLELGDSALYLCASSPIAGGELFFGEGSRLTVL.

The chain couples TRBV5-4 to TRBJ1-2, with D uncertain. V was pared by 0 bases and J by 7 bases, with 16 bases between. CDR3 length: 15 amino acids. Looked up from germline, CDR1 is SGHNT and CDR2 is YYREEE (reference sequence). CDR3 in DNA: TGTGCCAGCAGCTTGGCCCGGCCCGGAGGGAGTGGCTACACCTTC. This codes for CASSLARPGGSGYTF.

This clone was observed once. CDR3 coding DNA: TGTGCCAGCACCAGACAGGGGGCAGGGGATACGCAGTATTTT. Translating gives CASTRQGAGDTQYF. V usage is TRBV6-5 and J usage is TRBJ2-3, with 10 positions matching TRBD1. This CDR3 has 14 amino acids. The junction had 7 bases not matched to a gene; V was cut back by 7 bases and J by 6 bases. Germline V gene data show CDR1 as MNHEY and CDR2 as SVGAGI.

This chain links TRBV6-5 with TRBJ1-5, with 7 bases matching TRBD1. Germline CDR1 reads MNHEY; CDR2 reads SVGAGI. The CDR3 totals 12 residues. Trimming removed 5 bases from V and 7 bases from J; junction bases left unmatched: 2. The CDR3, as DNA: TGTGCCAGCAGTACAGGGGCCCAGCCCCAGCATTTT. It translates to CASSTGAQPQHF.

The chain employs TRBV4-2 and TRBJ2-7; D might be TRBD2 (7 bases). The CDR3 runs to 12 residues. V lost 5 bases to trimming and J lost 6 bases, with 11 bases between them. Germline CDR1 reads LGHNA; CDR2 reads YNFKEQ. CDR3 amino acids: CASSSRGREQYF. The CDR3 coding sequence is TGTGCCAGCAGCTCGCGGGGGCGCGAGCAGTACTTC.

The chain links TRBV29-1 to TRBJ2-5, with TRBD2 identical over 11 bases. The V gene's germline CDR1 is SQVTM and CDR2 ANQGSEA. CDR3 size: 16 residues. Trimming cost V 1 base and J 1 base; bases outside gene matches: 5. The CDR3 DNA is TGCAGCGTTGAAGGGGGACTAGCGGAGATCCAAGAGACCCAGTACTTC. Protein sequence: CSVEGGLAEIQETQYF.

A single count supports this clone. The J gene is TRBJ2-1, the V gene TRBV28, with D perhaps TRBD1 (5 bases). The V and J ends lost 4 bases and 8 bases respectively, with 18 bases between them. Germline values: CDR1 MDHEN, CDR2 SYDVKM. CDR3 length equals 15 residues. The CDR3: CASSSLGETWHEQFF. The CDR3 nucleotides are TGTGCCAGCAGTTCTTTAGGGGAAACCTGGCATGAGCAGTTCTTC.